This T cell receptor (beta chain) was sequenced for a study of cytomegalovirus exposure and HLA in healthy donors. Overall study context: The same platform was used for the 130 or so validation repertoires as for the approximately 630 first-cohort repertoires, as reported in a later analysis.

The CDR3 sequence is 15 residues long. Germline CDR1 is SGHTA and CDR2 is FQGNSA. The germline V and J ends were trimmed by 5 bases and 2 bases, with 15 bases remaining between them. Comment on this clone: The antigen remains unidentified.

Study findings and constraints: In vitro checks showed that a few CMV-associated chains really do target CMV antigens. The listing of 150 to 200 TCR beta chains classed them as cytomegalovirus-associated.

Profiled with immunoSEQ multiplex PCR; TCRdb holds only in-frame clones, not every one. Of about 140,000 clones listed, 70% to 85% were seen once; the top ten hold 30%. Donors came from a validation cohort of 90 to 150 subjects, distinct from the first 666-subject cohort. The sequence was collected from a man between 25 and 39 years old in good health and CMV-seropositive. The sequenced sample was PBMCs. The chain is built from TRBV7-2 and TRBJ2-5; tentatively, D is TRBD1 (6 bases). The CDR3 is CASSPSSGQQETQYF. The CDR3 DNA reads TGTGCCAGCAGCCCCAGTTCAGGACAGCAAGAGACCCAGTACTTC.